Each of the 32 T cell receptor beta chains below was sequenced from the same sample in a study of preoperative IRX-2 immunotherapy in early breast cancer. Documented treatment: preoperative locoregional IRX-2 cytokine immunotherapy. TCRdb's copy holds only in-frame clones and misses some; the assay was immunoSEQ multiplex PCR. The sample yields a few thousand clones, roughly 77% seen once. Material: tumor tissue, obtained before IRX-2 immunotherapy. These receptors were taken from a human donor with breast cancer.

The V and J genes are TRBV5-3 and TRBJ2-1; D call uncertain. Being an ORF, TRBV5-3 has a function that is uncertain. This CDR3 has 16 residues. V lost 0 bases and J 6 bases, leaving 16 bases between the germline ends. The CDR3, as DNA: TGTGCCAGAAGCTTGGCCCCGTCTGTCTCCCCCAATGAGCAGTTCTTC. Translation: CARSLAPSVSPNEQFF.

V usage is TRBV28 and J usage is TRBJ2-2; the match to TRBD2 covers 8 bases. Germline values: CDR1 MDHEN, CDR2 SYDVKM. CDR3 length equals 13 residues. V dropped 6 bases and J dropped 7; count of bases not matched to a gene: 4. CDR3 sequence reads: CASRAGVGGELFF. In nucleotides, the CDR3 is TGTGCCAGCAGAGCGGGAGTGGGCGGGGAGCTGTTTTTT.

The rearrangement joins TRBV6-8 to TRBJ2-1; 7 bases align to TRBD1. This CDR3 has 14 amino acids. V shed 5 bases, J shed 9 bases, and the junction held 10 bases outside the gene matches. Germline loops: CDR1 MNHGY, CDR2 SAAAGT. CDR3 DNA sequence: TGTGCCAGCAGTGGGCGAGACAGGGATGGTGAGCAGTTCTTC. The encoded protein is CASSGRDRDGEQFF.

This sequence joins TRBV15 and TRBJ1-1; 7 bases are shared with TRBD1. The V gene's germline CDR1 is LNHNV and CDR2 YYDKDF (reference sequence). The J segment lost 6 bases and the V segment lost 0 bases, leaving 7 bases of the junction unmatched. This CDR3 region has 15 residues. CDR3 in amino acids: CATSRDGQVGSEAFF. The CDR3 nucleotides are TGTGCCACCAGCAGAGACGGACAGGTGGGCTCTGAAGCTTTCTTT. The full variable domain, its missing parts supplied by reference TRBV15 and TRBJ1-1, is DAMVIQNPRYQVTQFGKPVTLSCSQTLNHNVMYWYQQKSSQAPKLLFHYYDKDFNNEADTPDNFQSRRPNTSFCFLDIRSPGLGDTAMYLCATSRDGQVGSEAFFGQGTRLTVV.

The chain combines TRBV11-3 with TRBJ2-7; tentatively, D is TRBD1 (6 bases). There are 17 residues in the CDR3. CDR1 SGHNT and CDR2 YENEEA come from the germline V gene. Trimming cost V 5 bases and J 4 bases, with 24 bases left between them. CDR3 loop: CASSPNAGTTIVYEQYF. CDR3 DNA: TGTGCCAGCAGCCCTAATGCCGGGACAACCATCGTGTACGAGCAGTACTTC.

In this sample, this clone turned up once. The chain employs TRBV14 and TRBJ2-1; 11 nucleotides align to TRBD2. CDR1 is SGHDN and CDR2 is FVKESK in the germline V gene. V shed 0 bases, J shed 7 bases, and the junction held 5 bases outside the gene matches. The CDR3 loop spans 16 amino acids. This CDR3 reads CASSQDRSSGGNEQFF. Written as DNA, the CDR3 is TGTGCCAGCAGCCAAGATAGGTCTAGCGGGGGGAATGAGCAGTTCTTC. The full variable domain, its missing parts supplied by reference TRBV14 and TRBJ2-1, is EAGVTQFPSHSVIEKGQTVTLRCDPISGHDNLYWYRRVMGKEIKFLLHFVKESKQDESGMPNNRFLAERTGGTYSTLKVQPAELEDSGVYFCASSQDRSSGGNEQFFGPGTRLTVL.

The rearrangement uses TRBV11-3 and TRBJ1-4; D is possibly TRBD1 (6 bases). Germline assignment: CDR1 SGHNT and CDR2 YENEEA. The V end was cut by 3 bases, the J end by 10 bases, with 15 bases between. This CDR3 contains 14 residues. In nucleotides, the CDR3 is TGTGCCAGCAGCTTGGGGGCTGGTATTGGAAAACTGTTTTTT. It is translated as CASSLGAGIGKLFF.

The chain is built from TRBV29-1 and TRBJ1-2; D unresolved. Germline V gives CDR1 SQVTM, CDR2 ANQGSEA. This CDR3 is 12 amino acids long. V gave up 7 bases and J gave up 4 bases, with 13 bases separating them. The CDR3 sequence: CSGGGEVYGYTF. Written as DNA, the CDR3 is TGCAGCGGCGGCGGGGAGGTCTATGGCTACACCTTC.

The V call is TRBV7-5, the J call TRBJ2-1; the table assigns TRBD1, which was not confirmed against the DNA. TRBV7-5 is tagged as a pseudogene. The CDR3 runs to 14 residues. As DNA, the CDR3 is TGTGCCAGCAGCTTAAGAGGGGGCTTGCATGAGCAGTTCTTC. Translated: CASSLRGGLHEQFF.

The rearrangement joins TRBV19 to TRBJ2-2; weak D call: TRBD1 (7 bases). From germline, CDR1 is LNHDA and CDR2 SQIVND (reference sequence). Trimming left V 5 bases short and J 6 bases short, with 19 bases between. CDR3 length equals 16 residues. CDR3 sequence reads: CASSSRTGGGPGELFF. The DNA of the CDR3 is TGTGCCAGTAGTTCCAGGACAGGTGGGGGGCCCGGGGAGCTGTTTTTT.

The CDR3 is CASSSSGVTRLEIDPKSPLHF. For the CDR3, the DNA is TGTGCCAGCAGCTCCTCAGGAGTAACCCGTCTGGAGATCGATCCGAAATCACCCCTCCACTTT. V and J are TRBV14 and TRBJ1-6; no clear D gene. This CDR3 is 21 amino acids long. Germline V gene sequence: CDR1 SGHDN, CDR2 FVKESK. V was cut by 5 bases and J by 10 bases, with 36 bases left in between. Variable domain in full (rest from reference TRBV14 and TRBJ1-6): EAGVTQFPSHSVIEKGQTVTLRCDPISGHDNLYWYRRVMGKEIKFLLHFVKESKQDESGMPNNRFLAERTGGTYSTLKVQPAELEDSGVYFCASSSSGVTRLEIDPKSPLHFGNGTRLTVT.

The rearrangement uses TRBV11-3 and TRBJ1-2; D is uncertain. Germline lookup yields CDR1 SGHNT and CDR2 YENEEA. Trimming shortened V by 5 bases and J by 8 bases, and 18 bases separated the two germline ends. This CDR3 region has 14 residues. DNA of the CDR3: TGTGCCAGCAGCCGAGGGAGGGTGCTCATCGGCTACACCTTC. It specifies CASSRGRVLIGYTF.

The rearrangement joins TRBV12-2 to TRBJ1-4; TRBD1 is taken as the D call from the table, unchecked against the DNA. TRBV12-2 is reported as a pseudogene. CDR3 length equals 15 residues. CDR3 in DNA: TGTGCCACCGGACACAGGGCGGCAACTAATGAAAAACTGTTTTTT. This sequence encodes CATGHRAATNEKLFF.

The gene calls are TRBV19 and TRBJ2-2; the match to TRBD1 covers 7 bases. After removal of 8 bases from V and 1 base from J, the junction contained 13 bases not matched to a gene. The CDR3 contains 17 residues. Germline V gene lookup returns CDR1 LNHDA and CDR2 SQIVND (reference sequence). The CDR3 region has the DNA TGTGCCAGTCGATCTCAAACAGGGGTAGGGAACACCGGGGAGCTGTTTTTT. Its translation is CASRSQTGVGNTGELFF.

This clone was observed once. The V and J genes are TRBV19 and TRBJ2-3; D remains unclear. Germline V gene data show CDR1 as LNHDA and CDR2 as SQIVND (reference sequence). With 3 bases removed from V and 3 bases from J, the gap between germline ends came to 7 bases. The CDR3 is made up of 13 amino acids. CDR3 nucleotides: TGTGCCAGTAGTATTTTCCTAACAGATACGCAGTATTTT. Translating it yields CASSIFLTDTQYF.

The CDR3 loop reads CASSGGGGLAGIYNEQFF. The CDR3 DNA is TGTGCCAGCAGTGGAGGAGGCGGACTAGCGGGTATTTACAATGAGCAGTTCTTC. The rearrangement links TRBV6-8 to TRBJ2-1; 11 positions agree with TRBD2. Per germline, CDR1 MNHGY and CDR2 SAAAGT. This CDR3 has 18 residues. V was pared by 5 bases and J by 4 bases, with 13 bases of the junction left unmatched.

The chain links TRBV6-8 to TRBJ1-2, with 8 bases that match TRBD1. The CDR3 sequence is 18 residues long. V lost 6 bases and J lost 2; bases outside the gene matches: 17. Germline V gene lookup returns CDR1 MNHGY and CDR2 SAAAGT. CDR3 sequence reads: CASRTGEARARGNYGYTF. The CDR3 DNA follows: TGTGCCAGCAGGACAGGGGAGGCTCGGGCGCGCGGGAACTATGGCTACACCTTC.

The rearrangement uses TRBV28 and TRBJ1-5; D may be TRBD1 (6 bases). Trimming took off 6 bases at V and 1 base at J, with 13 bases between the two ends. Germline V CDR1 and CDR2: MDHEN, SYDVKM. The CDR3 is made up of 15 amino acids. CDR3 in DNA: TGTGCCAGCAGGATGGGGGCAATCAGCAATCAGCCCCAGCATTTT. Protein sequence: CASRMGAISNQPQHF. The entire variable domain, with the rest obtained from reference TRBV28 and TRBJ1-5, is as follows: DVKVTQSSRYLVKRTGEKVFLECVQDMDHENMFWYRQDPGLGLRLIYFSYDVKMKEKGDIPEGYSVSREKKERFSLILESASTNQTSMYLCASRMGAISNQPQHFGDGTRLSIL.

This chain uses TRBV6-8 with TRBJ2-3; D is unresolved. The CDR3 covers 15 residues. Trimming removed 4 bases from V and 2 bases from J, with 13 bases in between. The germline V gene has CDR1 MNHGY and CDR2 SAAAGT. The DNA for the CDR3 is TGTGCCAGCAGTTCCCTGGAAATGCACACAGATACGCAGTATTTT. Translation gives CASSSLEMHTDTQYF.

The chain links TRBV28 to TRBJ1-2; D remains ambiguous. Trimming cost V 4 bases and J 8 bases, with 17 bases left between them. In germline, CDR1 is MDHEN, CDR2 SYDVKM. CDR3 size: 14 residues. The CDR3 protein is CASSSRPAVQGYTF. The DNA of the CDR3 is TGTGCCAGCAGTTCCCGGCCGGCGGTGCAGGGCTACACCTTC.

Here the CDR3 DNA reads TGCGCCAGCAGCTTCTCCGACGTCAGCTCCTACGAGCAGTACTTC. Encoded protein: CASSFSDVSSYEQYF. This sequence joins TRBV5-1 and TRBJ2-7; D unresolved. Germline CDR1 SGHRS, CDR2 YFSETQ. The CDR3 is 15 residues long. Trimming took off 2 bases at V and 0 bases at J, with 12 bases between the two ends.

The chain couples TRBV6-8 to TRBJ2-2; D perhaps matches TRBD1 (6 bases). CDR1 is MNHGY, CDR2 SAAAGT, per germline. This CDR3 contains 15 residues. V gave up 4 bases and J gave up 6 bases, with 15 bases separating them. The chain's CDR3 is CASSSQGMMSGELFF. CDR3 nucleotide sequence: TGTGCCAGCAGTTCACAGGGAATGATGTCCGGGGAGCTGTTTTTT.

This chain connects TRBV18 to TRBJ1-5; 8 positions agree with TRBD1. CDR1 KGHSH and CDR2 LQKENI come from the germline V gene. V shed 4 bases and J 3 bases; nucleotides not matched to a gene: 2. CDR3 length equals 14 residues. CDR3 nucleotides: TGTGCCAGCTCACAGGACAGGGTCAATCAGCCCCAGCATTTT. Translating gives CASSQDRVNQPQHF.

J is TRBJ2-7 and V is TRBV6-8, with 15 bases lining up with TRBD2. Germline V CDR1 and CDR2: MNHGY, SAAAGT. The J segment lost 4 bases and the V segment lost 2 bases, leaving 6 bases of the junction unmatched. CDR3 length: 17 amino acids. CDR3 sequence: CASSYGLGLAGGYEQYF. The CDR3 DNA reads TGTGCCAGCAGTTACGGCTTAGGACTAGCGGGAGGGTACGAGCAGTACTTC.

This sequence joins TRBV19 and TRBJ2-1; no clear D. V was trimmed by 7 bases and J by 3 bases, leaving 16 bases between them. The CDR3 is made up of 15 amino acids. In germline, CDR1 is LNHDA, CDR2 SQIVND (reference sequence). Here the CDR3 DNA reads TGTGCCAGTACCCCATCCTGGCGGAGCTACAATGAGCAGTTCTTC. Protein: CASTPSWRSYNEQFF.

This clone was picked up one time. The rearrangement uses TRBV12-1 and TRBJ1-1; TRBD1 was called by the table and not checked on the DNA. TRBV12-1 is recorded as a pseudogene. This CDR3 region has 15 residues. This chain's CDR3 is CASSFKGQGNTEAFF. CDR3 in DNA: TGTGCCAGCAGCTTTAAGGGGCAGGGAAACACTGAAGCTTTCTTT.

The chain recombines TRBV19 with TRBJ2-1; no definite D call. Trimming stripped 6 bases from V and 8 bases from J, with 20 bases between. CDR1 and CDR2 from the germline V gene are LNHDA and SQIVND (reference sequence). This CDR3 spans 15 amino acids. The chain's CDR3 is CASSLSISPLDEQFF. The CDR3 DNA reads TGTGCCAGTAGCCTTAGCATATCCCCTTTGGATGAGCAGTTCTTC.

This chain connects TRBV29-1 to TRBJ2-3; D is unclear. The CDR3 is 13 amino acids. Trimming took off 4 bases at V and 2 bases at J, with 10 bases between the two ends. Germline CDR1 and CDR2: SQVTM and ANQGSEA. CDR3: CSVAGRYTDTQYF. The CDR3 DNA reads as TGCAGCGTTGCAGGACGGTACACAGATACGCAGTATTTT.

V and J are TRBV11-3 and TRBJ2-3; D may be TRBD2 (5 bases). The V and J ends lost 4 bases and 0 bases respectively, with 17 bases between them. Germline assignment: CDR1 SGHNT and CDR2 YENEEA. The CDR3 length is 17 residues. CDR3 residues: CASSSPSREISTDTQYF. The CDR3 DNA is TGTGCCAGCAGCTCGCCAAGCCGGGAAATCAGCACAGATACGCAGTATTTT.

This clone was picked up a small number of times. CDR3 nucleotides: TGTGCCAGCAGTTTTGACAGGGGGAACACTGAAGCTTTCTTT. This sequence encodes CASSFDRGNTEAFF. The chain recombines TRBV6-8 with TRBJ1-1, with 8 bases fitting TRBD1. After removal of 4 bases from V and 1 base from J, the junction contained 2 bases not matched to a gene. Germline assignment: CDR1 MNHGY and CDR2 SAAAGT. The CDR3 extends over 14 amino acids.

This clone has a single count. J is TRBJ2-3 and V is TRBV11-3, with 10 positions matching TRBD2. The ends lost 3 bases at V and 2 bases at J; junction bases unmatched: 5. Germline assignment: CDR1 SGHNT and CDR2 YENEEA. The length of the CDR3 is 16 residues. The CDR3 is CASSFGAGGFTDTQYF. The CDR3 DNA follows: TGTGCCAGCAGCTTCGGAGCGGGGGGGTTCACAGATACGCAGTATTTT. The variable domain in full, with the rest retrieved from reference TRBV11-3 and TRBJ2-3, is EAGVVQSPRYKIIEKKQPVAFWCNPISGHNTLYWYLQNLGQGPELLIRYENEEAVDDSQLPKDRFSAERLKGVDSTLKIQPAELGDSAVYLCASSFGAGGFTDTQYFGPGTRLTVL.

The chain has TRBV18 and TRBJ2-6; weak D call: TRBD2 (5 bases). CDR3 length: 19 amino acids. Germline CDR1 KGHSH, CDR2 LQKENI. V was cut by 0 bases and J by 1 base, with 16 bases left in between. The CDR3 nucleotides read TGTGCCAGCTCACCACCCTTAACCACCCGGAGGTCTGGGGCCAACGTCCTGACTTTC. This gives the protein CASSPPLTTRRSGANVLTF.